This TCR beta chain comes out of a study of shared clonotypes between healthy human individuals. A remark on this clone: Its antigen is not known.

The study's findings and limits: Specimens sampled were limited to blood, with tissue repertoires likely differing.

Per the germline V gene, CDR1 is LGHNT and CDR2 is FRNRAP. The length of the CDR3 is 13 residues. J was trimmed by 0 bases and V by 6 bases; bases with no gene match: 0. It was about 210 ng DNA, some 30,000 T cell genomes, that sorted-subset replicate PCRs used. Using immunoSEQ multiplex PCR, the repertoire was profiled, and TCRdb retains in-frame clones only, with some absent. The data contain approximately 530,000 clones, 90% to 96% of them singletons. The J gene is TRBJ2-3, the V gene TRBV12-5; 7 positions agree with TRBD2. Sequencing was carried out using naive CD4+ T cells sorted from blood. The subset: CD45RA+ positively selected. This sequence originates from a woman in her 30s in good health. In DNA form, the CDR3 reads TGTGCTAGTGGACTAGCGAGCACAGATACGCAGTATTTT. This sequence encodes CASGLASTDTQYF.